This TCR beta chain was profiled in a study of OX40 agonist ivuxolimab in advanced cancers. Context from the whole study: Ivuxolimab, which targeted the costimulatory receptor OX40 (CD134), was an agonistic, fully human IgG2 monoclonal antibody. Intravenous ivuxolimab was administered to patients every 2 weeks at six dose levels: 0.01, 0.1, 0.3, 1.5, 3 and 10 mg/kg. In the dose-escalation cohort, approximately 83% of patients were male, and the mean age was around 60 years with a range of roughly 20 to 79. The paper describes the monotherapy dose-escalation part (N ≈ 49 patients) of the phase I trial of ivuxolimab. Of the roughly 50 dose-escalation patients, hepatocellular carcinoma was present in around 19, melanoma in approximately 15, renal cell carcinoma in 9 and head and neck cancer in 9. Patients were allowed to have had prior anti-PD-1, anti-PD-L1 or anti-CTLA-4 therapy, and 40% of the dose-escalation patients had previously received checkpoint inhibitors. Peripheral TCRbeta sequencing was intended to test whether TCR sequence diversity was altered and clonal T-cell expansion was caused by ivuxolimab. Partial responses occurred in three dose-escalation patients, of whom one had hepatocellular carcinoma and two had cutaneous melanoma.

Genomic DNA was extracted from sorted cells for sequencing of the TCRbeta CDR3 region. The immunoSEQ Assay was used to sequence the TCRbeta CDR3 regions. TCRdb took over this immuneACCESS table, retaining in-frame rearrangements with V and J assigned. Such tables are incomplete; in checked studies, under half of the missing clones stem from an unresolved V gene, and the remainder is unexplained. Across this sample there are about 40,000 clones, with about 85% seen only once. The ten largest make up 2% to 3% of the sample. Concerning this clone itself: The clone's antigen remains unknown. The input lacks base qualities; no much larger clone sits a single base away.

The CDR3 spans 15 residues, from the cysteine through the phenylalanine. Only CDR3 DNA remains: 45 bases, in frame from the first base. Taken from the germline V gene, the CDR1 and CDR2 loops are SGHTA and FQGNSA. The V and J ends are trimmed by 4 bases and 2 bases, leaving 12 bases between them. The trial excluded patients who had a history of autoimmune disease or who were on systemic immunosuppression. Peripheral blood for TCR sequencing was collected from all dose cohorts at baseline, on cycle 4 day 1, and on cycle 7 day 1. The samples were taken from a phase I, first-in-human, multicenter, open-label dose-escalation trial of ivuxolimab. Adults with locally advanced or metastatic head and neck squamous cell, hepatocellular, melanoma or renal cell carcinoma were enrolled in the trial. CD4+ and CD8+ T cells were sorted separately from peripheral blood before TCR sequencing. The study at large found these results: After ivuxolimab, CD8+ T cells had more expanded clones than CD4+ T cells on average. In partial responders in the 0.1-3.0 mg/kg groups, normalized peripheral clonal expansion was found to be among the lowest, especially among CD8+ T cells. At doses of 0.1 to 3.0 mg/kg, clonal expansion of both CD4+ and CD8+ blood T cells was observed from baseline to week 6. Low levels of normalized T-cell clonal expansion were also seen in some patients who did not respond. Which antigens the clonally expanded peripheral T cells were specific for was not determined.

The receptor was isolated from an adult with an advanced solid tumor such as melanoma, head and neck, liver or kidney cancer. This chain joins TRBV7-2 to TRBJ1-5; D gene: possibly TRBD1, on 6 matching bases. This material consisted of CD4+ or CD8+ T cells sorted from blood, taken in a trial of the OX40 agonist ivuxolimab. The CDR3 protein: CASSSGGGGNQPQHF. The sequenced DNA: TGTGCCAGCAGCTCCGGAGGGGGGGGCAATCAGCCCCAGCATTTT.